The T cell receptor (beta chain) described here comes from a study of cytomegalovirus exposure and HLA in healthy donors. Overall study results and limits: As immune exposure information, only CMV serostatus was available. In a later analysis, an Asian-associated ancestry cluster reportedly showed fewer N-insertions than the roughly 710-donor mean.

The PCR ran on 60 Vbeta and 13 Jbeta primers. Authors' methods: In a later analysis, of some 80 million unique beta chains, roughly 10 million appeared in at least two donors. Using immunoSEQ multiplex PCR, the repertoire was profiled, and TCRdb retains in-frame clones only, with some absent. The V and J calls and the clone size are those of that table, but D and trimming were determined from the DNA. The sample holds 50,000 or so clones. Per the germline V gene, CDR1 is LNHDA and CDR2 is SQIVND (reference sequence). Trimming shortened V by 2 bases and J by 2 bases, and 7 bases separated the two germline ends. The CDR3 consists of 14 residues. With regard to this clone: Its antigen remains unidentified.

The clonotype originates from a man aged 45 to 65 in good health and CMV-seropositive. The sequenced sample was PBMCs. The chain has TRBV19 and TRBJ1-5; D is ambiguous. Here the CDR3 reads CASSIREGNQPQHF. The DNA for the CDR3 is TGTGCCAGTAGTATACGAGAGGGCAATCAGCCCCAGCATTTT. The full variable domain, rest sourced from reference TRBV19 and TRBJ1-5, is DGGITQSPKYLFRKEGQNVTLSCEQNLNHDAMYWYRQDPGQGLRLIYYSQIVNDFQKGDIAEGYSVSREKKESFPLTVTSAQKNPTAFYLCASSIREGNQPQHFGDGTRLSIL.